This T cell receptor beta chain was sequenced for a study of T cells in Graves' hyperthyroidism and ophthalmopathy. Per the germline V gene, CDR1 is MDHEN and CDR2 is SYDVKM. There are 15 residues in the CDR3. The V end was cut by 3 bases, the J end by 0 bases, with 12 bases between. RNA transcripts were the template for amplifying TCR beta CDR3 regions. When the TCR CDR3 underwent first-round RT-PCR, the HTBI primer set was used. TCRdb ran MiXCR on the multiplex PCR reads and lists one entry per CDR3 protein. The table lists hundreds of thousands of distinct CDR3 sequences, less than 20% of them singletons, with approximately 50% in the top ten. As for this clonotype: Its antigen remains unknown.

The PBMCs were sourced from fresh peripheral blood (10 ml). Study conclusions and caveats: Ophthalmopathy was told apart from stable hyperthyroidism by a 13 V-J model.

The TCR originated in a man aged 35-49 years with Graves' ophthalmopathy. V is TRBV28 and J is TRBJ2-7; no definite D call. Sequenced: blood. The CDR3 DNA reads as TGTGCCAGCAGTTTTTTTGGATCTAGCTCCTACGAGCAGTACTTC. It is translated as CASSFFGSSSYEQYF.